This T cell receptor (beta chain) is from a study of T cells in pancreatic ductal adenocarcinoma. Study-level points and caveats: Comparisons of tumor and blood clonality may show falsely lower tumor diversity.

A remark on this clone: No antigen is known for it.

V was cut by 4 bases and J by 1 base, with 13 bases left in between. Germline assignment: CDR1 SGHTA and CDR2 FQGTGA. The CDR3 has 15 residues. No neoadjuvant therapy was given to the selected pancreatic ductal adenocarcinoma patients before their surgery. The method was immunoSEQ multiplex PCR; TCRdb's version includes in-frame clones alone and lacks a portion of them. The top ten clones hold under 3.5% of a sample with about 100,000 clones, over 90% of them seen once. Sequencing was performed on PBMCs. The source is a human donor with pancreatic ductal adenocarcinoma. V and J are TRBV7-3 and TRBJ1-1, with unresolved D. For the CDR3, the DNA is TGTGCCAGCAGCTCAGGCCTGGGAGGGAACACTGAAGCTTTCTTT. It yields the protein CASSSGLGGNTEAFF.